These 12 T cell receptor beta chains came from one sample sequenced in a study of blood T cell repertoires in COVID-19. This table comes from immunoSEQ multiplex PCR, and its TCRdb copy is limited to in-frame clones, with some not included. The sample records about 2,600 clones, around 87% being singletons. The specimen was peripheral blood. All receptors come from a man between 65 and 80 years old with active COVID-19.

This clone was seen only a few times. Other DNA variants within this sample encode the same CDR3. This chain joins TRBV7-9 and TRBJ2-7, with D possibly being TRBD2 (6 bases). Trimming pared 6 bases from V and 2 bases from J, leaving 11 bases between. This CDR3 is built from 13 residues. Germline V lookup: CDR1 SEHNR, CDR2 FQNEAQ (reference sequence). CDR3 coding DNA: TGTGCCAGCAGTAAGAGGGAGGCCTACGAGCAGTACTTC. Protein product: CASSKREAYEQYF.

The chain is built from TRBV7-9 and TRBJ1-2; D uncertain. Trimming took off 1 base at V and 4 bases at J, with 10 bases between the two ends. The CDR3 loop spans 14 amino acids. Germline lookup yields CDR1 SEHNR and CDR2 FQNEAQ (reference sequence). The CDR3 spells CASSLVEGVYGYTF. The CDR3 DNA follows: TGTGCCAGCAGCTTAGTAGAGGGCGTCTATGGCTACACCTTC.

J is TRBJ2-1 and V is TRBV2; the match to TRBD2 covers 10 bases. Germline V gene lookup returns CDR1 SNHLY and CDR2 FYNNEI. The CDR3 runs to 14 residues. The trim removed 10 bases at V and 7 bases at J, leaving 10 bases unmatched. CDR3 sequence (DNA): TGTGCCACTCTAGAGCGGGGGGGCGGGAATGAGCAGTTCTTC. Amino acids: CATLERGGGNEQFF.

The gene calls are TRBV5-1 and TRBJ2-3, with D possibly TRBD2 on 5 matching bases. The CDR3 consists of 15 residues. Germline CDR1 reads SGHRS; CDR2 reads YFSETQ. V dropped 0 bases and J dropped 5 bases, with 13 bases sitting between them. The CDR3 DNA is TGCGCCAGCAGCTTGGGACTACCCCAGCAAGATACGCAGTATTTT. Its protein is CASSLGLPQQDTQYF.

The chain carries TRBV27 and TRBJ2-7, with 10 bases matching TRBD2. Trimming removed 10 bases from V and 3 bases from J; junction bases left unmatched: 6. The CDR3 consists of 13 residues. Germline V gives CDR1 MNHEY, CDR2 SMNVEV (reference sequence). CDR3: CATQRGGNYEQYF. The CDR3 bases are TGTGCCACTCAGCGGGGGGGGAACTACGAGCAGTACTTC.

This clone was counted a few times. The V gene is TRBV2, the J gene TRBJ1-1; perhaps TRBD1 as D (6 bases). CDR1 is SNHLY and CDR2 is FYNNEI in the germline V gene. CDR3 length: 15 amino acids. The V end lost 3 bases, the J end lost 0 bases, and 11 bases lay between the germline ends. DNA for the CDR3: TGTGCCAGCAGTGATGGGTGGACAGTGAACACTGAAGCTTTCTTT. Protein: CASSDGWTVNTEAFF.

The chain carries TRBV4-3 and TRBJ2-7; TRBD1 matches 7 bases. CDR1 is LGHNA and CDR2 is YSLEER in the germline V gene. The CDR3 runs to 13 residues. Trimming removed 0 bases from V and 7 bases from J; junction bases left unmatched: 3. The CDR3 sequence is CASSQETGREQYF. CDR3 bases: TGCGCCAGCAGCCAAGAGACAGGGCGGGAGCAGTACTTC.

This clone was observed a single time. The chain is built from TRBV5-6 and TRBJ2-7; 10 bases line up with TRBD1. The CDR3 extends over 16 amino acids. Germline CDR1 is SGHDT and CDR2 is YYEEEE. V trimming: 3 bases; J trimming: 2 bases; junction bases outside the gene matches: 8. The CDR3 DNA reads TGTGCCAGCAGCTACACCGGGACAGGGGACACCTACGAGCAGTACTTC. Translating it yields CASSYTGTGDTYEQYF. The complete variable domain, with remaining parts taken from reference TRBV5-6 and TRBJ2-7, reads DAGVTQSPTHLIKTRGQQVTLRCSPKSGHDTVSWYQQALGQGPQFIFQYYEEEERQRGNFPDRFSGHQFPNYSSELNVNALLLGDSALYLCASSYTGTGDTYEQYFGPGTRLTVT.

The rearrangement joins TRBV5-5 to TRBJ1-4; D is ambiguous. The germline V and J ends were trimmed by 4 bases and 7 bases, with 11 bases remaining between them. Germline V gene lookup returns CDR1 SGHKS and CDR2 YYEKEE (reference sequence). CDR3 length: 13 amino acids. The CDR3 loop is CASSLDVAEKLFF. CDR3 DNA sequence: TGTGCCAGCAGCCTCGACGTAGCTGAAAAACTGTTTTTT.

V is TRBV18 and J is TRBJ1-1; TRBD1 might be the D (5 bases). CDR3 length: 13 amino acids. The germline V and J ends were trimmed by 3 bases and 4 bases, with 9 bases remaining between them. CDR1 is KGHSH and CDR2 is LQKENI in the germline V gene. CDR3 protein: CASSPRGGTEAFF. CDR3 coding DNA: TGTGCCAGCTCACCTAGGGGAGGCACTGAAGCTTTCTTT.

This sequence joins TRBV10-2 and TRBJ1-2, with D hard to call. The germline gives CDR1 WSHSY, CDR2 SAAADI. The CDR3 sequence is 16 residues long. The V and J ends lost 4 bases and 3 bases respectively, with 18 bases between them. CDR3 nucleotides: TGCGCCAGCAGTGGCCCCCTTCGGGAGTGGGACTATGGCTACACCTTC. This encodes CASSGPLREWDYGYTF.

The chain is built from TRBV13 and TRBJ1-3; weak D call: TRBD1 (6 bases). V was cut by 5 bases and J by 0 bases, with 11 bases left in between. The CDR3 spans 15 residues. Germline CDR1 reads PRHDT; CDR2 reads FYEKMQ (reference sequence). The CDR3 nucleotides are TGTGCCAGCAGCGCCCGACAGGCCTCTGGAAACACCATATATTTT. Its translation: CASSARQASGNTIYF. Full variable domain (outside the CDR3, taken from reference TRBV13 and TRBJ1-3): AAGVIQSPRHLIKEKRETATLKCYPIPRHDTVYWYQQGPGQDPQFLISFYEKMQSDKGSIPDRFSAQQFSDYHSELNMSSLELGDSALYFCASSARQASGNTIYFGEGSWLTVV.